A single sample is the source of the 10 T cell receptor beta chains below, sequenced in a study. TCRdb processed the RT-PCR reads anew with MiXCR; each CDR3 protein has one entry. The table records hundreds of thousands of distinct CDR3 sequences, 11% to 15% of them present only once. The sample was memory CD4+ T cells from blood. The receptors originated from a female donor in good health, serving as a healthy control.

The DNA for the CDR3 is TGCGCCAGCAGCTCGAGCCGAGGTGGTTTTGAGAGGAACACTGAAGCTTTCTTT. It specifies CASSSSRGGFERNTEAFF. The rearrangement links TRBV5-1 to TRBJ1-1; D not resolved. The CDR3 sequence is 18 residues long. Germline V gene sequence: CDR1 SGHRS, CDR2 YFSETQ. Between the trimmed V and J ends, which lost 3 bases and 1 base, there was a span of 22 bases. Supplemented by reference TRBV5-1 and TRBJ1-1, the full variable domain reads KAGVTQTPRYLIKTRGQQVTLSCSPISGHRSVSWYQQTPGQGLQFLFEYFSETQRNKGNFPGRFSGRQFSNSRSEMNVSTLELGDSALYLCASSSSRGGFERNTEAFFGQGTRLTVV.

In its sample, this clonotype was seen many times. In nucleotides, the CDR3 is TGTGCCAGCAGTCCGACGTCCGGGGGCGGCGGCTACACCTTC. It specifies CASSPTSGGGGYTF. This chain joins TRBV6-5 and TRBJ1-2, with D perhaps matching TRBD1 (6 bases). V lost 5 bases and J 8 bases, leaving 18 bases between the germline ends. Germline V gene sequence: CDR1 MNHEY, CDR2 SVGAGI. The CDR3 is made up of 14 amino acids.

This clonotype has just a few counts. The gene calls are TRBV9 and TRBJ2-5, with 11 bases matching TRBD2. The V segment lost 0 bases and the J segment 1 base; nucleotides outside the gene matches: 5. CDR3 size: 17 residues. CDR1 is SGDLS and CDR2 is YYNGEE in the germline V gene. CDR3 sequence: CASSVGIGTSGQETQYF. For the CDR3, the DNA is TGTGCCAGCAGCGTAGGGATCGGGACTAGCGGCCAAGAGACCCAGTACTTC.

In this sample, this clonotype turned up many times. The CDR3 region has the DNA TGTGCCAGCAGCACCGACAGCTACGAGCAGTACTTC. Protein: CASSTDSYEQYF. V and J are TRBV12-3 or TRBV12-4 and TRBJ2-7, with a weak D call TRBD1 (5 bases). The CDR3 extends over 12 amino acids. Deletions cut 6 bases from V and 3 bases from J, with 9 bases between.

The chain links TRBV7-2 to TRBJ2-3; 7 bases line up with TRBD1. The CDR3 has 15 residues. CDR1 and CDR2 (germline): SGHTA, FQGNSA. J lost 2 bases, V lost 0 bases, and 2 bases had no gene match. CDR3 amino acids: CASSLAGQNTDTQYF. In DNA, the CDR3 is TGTGCCAGCAGCTTAGCGGGACAGAACACAGATACGCAGTATTTT.

J is TRBJ2-3 and V is TRBV28, with 9 bases lining up with TRBD1. Per the germline V gene, CDR1 is MDHEN and CDR2 is SYDVKM. The CDR3 has 14 residues. The junction had 2 bases not matched to a gene; V was cut back by 5 bases and J by 2 bases. CDR3 nucleotide sequence: TGTGCCAGCAGTACAGGGGGCCACACAGATACGCAGTATTTT. It is translated as CASSTGGHTDTQYF.

In this sample, this clonotype turned up a few times. This chain uses TRBV2 with TRBJ2-1; 7 bases fit TRBD2. With 6 bases clipped from V and 8 bases from J, the junction kept 1 base outside the gene matches. This CDR3 contains 11 residues. Germline values: CDR1 SNHLY, CDR2 FYNNEI. CDR3 region: CASRRGYEQFF. In DNA form, the CDR3 reads TGTGCCAGCAGGCGGGGGTATGAGCAGTTCTTC.

Ten or more counts support this clonotype. The V call is TRBV3-1, the J call TRBJ2-5; TRBD2 agrees at 13 bases. The V segment lost 1 base and the J segment 13 bases; nucleotides outside the gene matches: 15. The CDR3 is 17 amino acids. From germline, CDR1 is LGHDT and CDR2 YNNKEL (reference sequence). In DNA form, the CDR3 reads TGTGCCAGCAGCCAAGCCGGGACTAGCGGGATAGCAGGTAGTCGGTACTTC. Translating it yields CASSQAGTSGIAGSRYF.

In this sample, this clonotype turned up a few times. The chain is built from TRBV3-1 and TRBJ1-2; D uncertain. The CDR3 is 13 residues long. The germline V and J ends were trimmed by 4 bases and 8 bases, with 14 bases remaining between them. CDR1 LGHDT and CDR2 YNNKEL come from the germline V gene (reference sequence). DNA of the CDR3: TGTGCCAGCAGCCGATTAAATGAGGGAGGCTACACCTTC. The encoded protein is CASSRLNEGGYTF.

The table lists this clonotype with a few counts. In nucleotides, the CDR3 is TGTGCCAGCAGCGGGTGGGACACTGAAGCTTTCTTT. Protein: CASSGWDTEAFF. This sequence joins TRBV6-2 or TRBV6-3 and TRBJ1-1; the D is unclear. V was cut by 6 bases and J by 3 bases, with 8 bases left in between. Per the germline V gene, CDR1 is MNHEY and CDR2 is SVGEGT. The CDR3 runs to 12 residues.